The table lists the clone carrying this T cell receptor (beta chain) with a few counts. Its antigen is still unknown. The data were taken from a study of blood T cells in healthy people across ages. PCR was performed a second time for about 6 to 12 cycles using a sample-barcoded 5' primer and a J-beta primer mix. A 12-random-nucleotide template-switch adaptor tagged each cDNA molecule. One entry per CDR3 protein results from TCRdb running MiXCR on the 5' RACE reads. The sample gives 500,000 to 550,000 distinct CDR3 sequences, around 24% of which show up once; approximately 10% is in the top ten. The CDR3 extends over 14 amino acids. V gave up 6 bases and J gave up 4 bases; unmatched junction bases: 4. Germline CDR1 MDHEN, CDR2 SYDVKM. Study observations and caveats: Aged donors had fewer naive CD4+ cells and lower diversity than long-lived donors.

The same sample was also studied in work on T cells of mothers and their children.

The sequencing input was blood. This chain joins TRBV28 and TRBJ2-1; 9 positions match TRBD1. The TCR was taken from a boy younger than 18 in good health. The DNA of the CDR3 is TGTGCCAGCAGCTGGACAGGGGTATACAATGAGCAGTTCTTC. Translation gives CASSWTGVYNEQFF.